This T cell receptor beta chain was documented in a study of blood T cell repertoires in COVID-19. Looking at the study overall: Some COVID-19 samples were acute and others convalescent; all came from the United States, Italy and Spain.

Participant ages covered roughly 18 to 89 years across 24 US areas. The CDR3 runs to 15 residues. Losses at the gene ends were 1 base for V and 5 bases for J; bases not matched to a gene: 6. The V gene's germline CDR1 is SGDLS and CDR2 YYNGEE. Generated by immunoSEQ multiplex PCR, the TCRdb table keeps only in-frame clones and is missing some. The sample has approximately 170,000 clones, 65% to 85% seen once; the top ten hold approximately 6%. Sample: PBMCs or T cells enriched from blood (not recorded which). This clonotype was obtained from a man in his forties who had recovered from COVID-19. The V and J genes are TRBV9 and TRBJ2-1; the match to TRBD2 covers 7 bases. CDR3 nucleotide sequence: TGTGCCAGCAGCGTAAGCGGGGATGCCCACAATGAGCAGTTCTTC. Encoded protein: CASSVSGDAHNEQFF.